This TCR beta chain is drawn from a study of breast tumors, draining lymph nodes, adjacent tissues. V lost 0 bases and J lost 9, with 13 bases in between. This CDR3 is 14 amino acids long. Germline V CDR1 and CDR2: SGDLS, YYNGEE. A few counts support this clonotype. The antigen is undetermined. Whole-study findings and limits: The lymph node origin of tumor T cells was framed as consistent with a hypothesis, not demonstrated. The data were judged consistent with most tumor T cells coming from lymph node and expanding in tumor.

MiXCR was run by TCRdb on the multiplex PCR reads, yielding one entry per CDR3 protein. The sample lists some 25,000 distinct CDR3 sequences; about 24% were seen once. This clonotype was sampled from a female donor with breast cancer. Some clones in this sample may be carry-over from other donors' samples. This chain links TRBV9 with TRBJ2-4; a possible D gene is TRBD2 (6 bases). Sequencing was done on a sample of breast tumor tissue. Here the CDR3 reads CASSVEEGRGIQYF. The CDR3 DNA sequence: TGTGCCAGCAGCGTAGAAGAGGGGCGGGGCATTCAGTACTTC.